These T cell receptor beta chains were read from a single sample in a study of control samples from healthy donors and cancer patients. Repertoires were generated with immunoSEQ multiplex PCR, while TCRdb's copy carries only in-frame clones and drops some. This sample has more than 100,000 clones, with around 89% found just once. The sequencing input was PBMCs. The receptor source for this set is a man between 60 and 75 years old with lung cancer. Each CDR3 is given with its conserved first and last residue. The D gene is left open where the match is weak. The listing skips clone size in some rows; elsewhere it reads once, few, many or a size class.

v_gene	j_gene	abundance	d_gene	CDR3aa	CDR3nt
TRBV10-1	TRBJ2-1	-	-	CASRGHSGNEQFF	TGCGCCAGCAGGGGGCATTCGGGGAATGAGCAGTTCTTC
TRBV25-1	TRBJ1-2	-	-	CASSELGLEGYTF	TGTGCCAGCAGTGAATTAGGGCTGGAGGGCTACACCTTC
TRBV11-2	TRBJ2-3	-	-	CASSSQGITDTQYF	TGTGCCAGCAGCTCACAGGGTATCACAGATACGCAGTATTTT
TRBV30	TRBJ1-6	-	-	CAWSLLVRNSPLHF	TGTGCCTGGAGTTTGTTGGTCAGAAATTCACCCCTCCACTTT
TRBV12-3/TRBV12-4	TRBJ1-3	-	-	CASSSTGNTIYF	TGTGCCAGCAGTTCCACTGGAAACACCATATATTTT
TRBV15	TRBJ1-4	-	-	CATSPDGGWNEKLFF	TGTGCCACCAGCCCCGATGGGGGCTGGAATGAAAAACTGTTTTTT
TRBV5-5	TRBJ1-4	once	-	CASSFGDSIGEKLFF	TGTGCCAGCAGCTTTGGAGACAGCATCGGGGAAAAACTGTTTTTT
TRBV2	TRBJ1-1	-	-	CASTGMVPNTEAFF	TGTGCCAGCACCGGGATGGTTCCGAACACTGAAGCTTTCTTT
TRBV9	TRBJ2-1	-	-	CASSVDGGSYNEQFF	TGTGCCAGCAGCGTAGACGGGGGATCTTACAATGAGCAGTTCTTC
TRBV12-3/TRBV12-4	TRBJ2-1	-	-	CASSSYNEQFF	TGTGCCAGCAGTTCGTACAATGAGCAGTTCTTC
TRBV12-3/TRBV12-4	TRBJ2-3	-	-	CASSFLTDTQYF	TGTGCCAGCAGTTTTCTAACAGATACGCAGTATTTT
TRBV7-2	TRBJ2-5	-	-	CASSLAHQETQYF	TGTGCCAGCAGCTTAGCCCACCAAGAGACCCAGTACTTC
TRBV7-2	TRBJ2-3	-	TRBD1	CASSTRDRGQDTQYF	TGTGCCAGCAGCACCCGGGACAGGGGACAAGATACGCAGTATTTT
TRBV5-1	TRBJ2-5	once	-	CASRRDLETQYF	TGCGCCAGCAGACGGGACCTAGAGACCCAGTACTTC
TRBV5-1	TRBJ2-5	-	TRBD1	CASSFTGGGAEETQYF	TGCGCCAGCAGCTTTACAGGGGGCGGTGCCGAGGAGACCCAGTACTTC
TRBV5-4	TRBJ1-1	-	TRBD1	CASIITRGRDNTEAFF	TGTGCCAGCATTATCACAAGGGGGCGAGATAACACTGAAGCTTTCTTT
TRBV7-2	TRBJ2-3	-	TRBD2	CASSPPGLAGLGTDTQYF	TGTGCCAGCAGCCCGCCGGGACTAGCGGGGTTAGGCACAGATACGCAGTATTTT
TRBV27	TRBJ1-5	few	-	CASSLRETNQPQHF	TGTGCCAGCAGTTTACGGGAAACTAATCAGCCCCAGCATTTT
TRBV24-1	TRBJ2-2	-	-	CATSLPGLLNTGELFF	TGTGCCACCAGCCTACCGGGACTCCTGAACACCGGGGAGCTGTTTTTT
TRBV6-5	TRBJ2-5	-	-	CASSRGSETQYF	TGTGCCAGCAGCCGGGGGTCAGAGACCCAGTACTTC
TRBV18	TRBJ2-5	-	TRBD2	CASSPKLAGAGETQYF	TGTGCCAGCTCCCCGAAACTAGCGGGGGCCGGAGAGACCCAGTACTTC
TRBV5-6	TRBJ1-2	-	TRBD1	CASKFDRGIGYTF	TGTGCTAGCAAGTTTGACAGGGGTATTGGCTACACCTTC
TRBV9	TRBJ2-1	-	TRBD1	CASSVQGQLSYNEQFF	TGTGCCAGCAGCGTACAGGGACAGCTCTCCTACAATGAGCAGTTCTTC
TRBV5-8	TRBJ2-3	few	-	CASSLWRDQADTQYF	TGTGCCAGCAGCTTGTGGCGGGACCAGGCAGATACGCAGTATTTT